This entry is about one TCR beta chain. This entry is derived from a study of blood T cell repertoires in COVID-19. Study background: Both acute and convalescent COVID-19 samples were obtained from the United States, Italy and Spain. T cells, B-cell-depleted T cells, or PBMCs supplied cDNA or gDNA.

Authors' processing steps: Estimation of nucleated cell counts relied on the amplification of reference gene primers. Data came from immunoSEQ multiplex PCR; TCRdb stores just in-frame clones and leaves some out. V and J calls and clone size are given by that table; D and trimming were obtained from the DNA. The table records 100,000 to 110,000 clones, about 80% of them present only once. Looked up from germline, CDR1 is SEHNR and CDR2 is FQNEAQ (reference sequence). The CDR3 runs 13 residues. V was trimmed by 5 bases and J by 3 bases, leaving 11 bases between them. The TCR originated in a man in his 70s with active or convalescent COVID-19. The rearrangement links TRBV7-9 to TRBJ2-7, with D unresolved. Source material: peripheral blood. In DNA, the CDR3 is TGTGCCAGCAGCCCCAAGTCGGGCTACGAGCAGTACTTC. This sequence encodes CASSPKSGYEQYF.